A selection of T cell receptor beta chains follows, all from one sample in a study of blood T cell repertoires in COVID-19. This table comes from immunoSEQ multiplex PCR, and its TCRdb copy is limited to in-frame clones, with some not included. The table records around 260,000 clones, about 90% of them present only once. The specimen was peripheral blood. The receptors shown here come from a woman between 65 and 79 years old with COVID-19, enrolled during active disease. CDR3s include the opening cysteine and the closing phenylalanine or tryptophan. D genes are given only for firm matches. The listing skips clone size in some rows; elsewhere it reads once, few, many or a size class.

d_call: NA; j_call: TRBJ2-1; v_call: TRBV30; clone_size: NA; cdr3_nt: TGTGCCTGGACTAGGGGTGCGTCCGAGCAGTTCTTC; cdr3_aa: CAWTRGASEQFF
d_call: NA; j_call: TRBJ1-3; v_call: TRBV11-3; clone_size: NA; cdr3_nt: TGTGCCAGCAGCTCCGCGGGGGTCTCTGGAAACACCATATATTTT; cdr3_aa: CASSSAGVSGNTIYF
d_call: TRBD1; j_call: TRBJ1-1; v_call: TRBV2; clone_size: NA; cdr3_nt: TGTGCCAGCAGTGGGCGAGACAGGGACACTGAAGCTTTCTTT; cdr3_aa: CASSGRDRDTEAFF
d_call: TRBD2; j_call: TRBJ2-7; v_call: TRBV29-1; clone_size: once; cdr3_nt: TGCAGCGTGAAGGGACTAGCGGGAGTGGGGTTGTACTTC; cdr3_aa: CSVKGLAGVGLYF
d_call: TRBD2; j_call: TRBJ2-7; v_call: TRBV19; clone_size: NA; cdr3_nt: TGTGCCAGTAGTTTTTCTAGCGGGAGGACCGGGACCCTCTACGAGCAGTACTTC; cdr3_aa: CASSFSSGRTGTLYEQYF
d_call: NA; j_call: TRBJ2-6; v_call: TRBV25-1; clone_size: once; cdr3_nt: TGTGCCAGCAGTGCTACCCGGAGCTCTGGGGCCAACGTCCTGACTTTC; cdr3_aa: CASSATRSSGANVLTF
d_call: NA; j_call: TRBJ1-2; v_call: TRBV10-3; clone_size: once; cdr3_nt: TGTGCCGTACAGTGGAACTATGGCTACACCTTC; cdr3_aa: CAVQWNYGYTF
d_call: TRBD1; j_call: TRBJ2-7; v_call: TRBV6-5; clone_size: NA; cdr3_nt: TGTGCCAGCATTTTACGGGACAGGGCTTACGAGCAGTACTTC; cdr3_aa: CASILRDRAYEQYF
d_call: TRBD1; j_call: TRBJ1-5; v_call: TRBV19; clone_size: NA; cdr3_nt: TGTGCCAGTAGTTACGGACAGGACAGCAATCAGCCCCAGCATTTT; cdr3_aa: CASSYGQDSNQPQHF
d_call: TRBD1; j_call: TRBJ2-7; v_call: TRBV5-8; clone_size: NA; cdr3_nt: TGTGCCAGCAGCTCCGGGACAGGGTTCTCCTACGAGCAGTACTTC; cdr3_aa: CASSSGTGFSYEQYF
d_call: TRBD2; j_call: TRBJ2-5; v_call: TRBV19; clone_size: NA; cdr3_nt: TGTGCCAGTAGCCTGGGTGGAGCGGGAGCTGAGACCCAGTACTTC; cdr3_aa: CASSLGGAGAETQYF
d_call: NA; j_call: TRBJ1-5; v_call: TRBV3-1/TRBV3-2; clone_size: NA; cdr3_nt: TGTGCCAGCAGCCAAGCCTGGACACTCGATCAGCCCCAGCATTTT; cdr3_aa: CASSQAWTLDQPQHF
d_call: TRBD2; j_call: TRBJ2-3; v_call: TRBV28; clone_size: NA; cdr3_nt: TGTGCCAGCAGTTTAAAAGCTAGCGGGAGATCAGATACGCAGTATTTT; cdr3_aa: CASSLKASGRSDTQYF
d_call: TRBD2; j_call: TRBJ2-1; v_call: TRBV6-2/TRBV6-3; clone_size: NA; cdr3_nt: TGTGCCAGCAGCCAGCGGGCGGGAGTCTACAATGAGCAGTTCTTC; cdr3_aa: CASSQRAGVYNEQFF
d_call: TRBD1; j_call: TRBJ2-1; v_call: TRBV18; clone_size: NA; cdr3_nt: TGTGCCAGCTCACCACCCCGGACAGGGGGCGATGAGCAGTTCTTC; cdr3_aa: CASSPPRTGGDEQFF
d_call: TRBD2; j_call: TRBJ2-7; v_call: TRBV7-2; clone_size: once; cdr3_nt: TGTGCCAGCAGCTTGGTAGCGGGGTACGACCGGTACGAGCAGTACTTC; cdr3_aa: CASSLVAGYDRYEQYF
d_call: NA; j_call: TRBJ2-7; v_call: TRBV6-1; clone_size: NA; cdr3_nt: TGTGCCAGCAGTGAGGGCGGGATAGCGACCTACGAGCAGTACTTC; cdr3_aa: CASSEGGIATYEQYF
d_call: NA; j_call: TRBJ2-3; v_call: TRBV29-1; clone_size: NA; cdr3_nt: TGCAGCGTTGATAGGGGGGATACGCAGTATTTT; cdr3_aa: CSVDRGDTQYF
d_call: TRBD1; j_call: TRBJ1-6; v_call: TRBV6-5; clone_size: NA; cdr3_nt: TGTGCCAGCGTTAGGACAGGGGACTCACCCCTCCACTTT; cdr3_aa: CASVRTGDSPLHF
d_call: TRBD1; j_call: TRBJ2-4; v_call: TRBV29-1; clone_size: NA; cdr3_nt: TGCAGCGTTGATATGGGACAGGGTAACATTCAGTACTTC; cdr3_aa: CSVDMGQGNIQYF
d_call: TRBD1; j_call: TRBJ2-2; v_call: TRBV2; clone_size: NA; cdr3_nt: TGTGCCAGCAAAGGACAGGGCAACACCGGGGAGCTGTTTTTT; cdr3_aa: CASKGQGNTGELFF
d_call: TRBD1; j_call: TRBJ1-1; v_call: TRBV7-2; clone_size: NA; cdr3_nt: TGTGCCAGCAGCTTATCGGGACAGGGTAATGCTGAAGCTTTCTTT; cdr3_aa: CASSLSGQGNAEAFF
d_call: TRBD1; j_call: TRBJ1-1; v_call: TRBV6-5; clone_size: NA; cdr3_nt: TGTGCCAGCAGTTACCGAAAAAGACAGGGAAGTGAAGCTTTCTTT; cdr3_aa: CASSYRKRQGSEAFF
d_call: TRBD1; j_call: TRBJ2-2; v_call: TRBV27; clone_size: NA; cdr3_nt: TGTGCCAGCAGTGGCCGGGACAGGAACACCGGGGAGCTGTTTTTT; cdr3_aa: CASSGRDRNTGELFF
d_call: NA; j_call: TRBJ1-2; v_call: TRBV19; clone_size: NA; cdr3_nt: TGTGCCAGCAAGACCTCCCAGTCGCAGGGCGGCTATGGCTACACCTTC; cdr3_aa: CASKTSQSQGGYGYTF
d_call: NA; j_call: TRBJ1-6; v_call: TRBV5-4; clone_size: few; cdr3_nt: TGTGCCAGCAGTATATCGAGCTCCTATAATTCACCCCTCCACTTT; cdr3_aa: CASSISSSYNSPLHF
d_call: TRBD1; j_call: TRBJ1-5; v_call: TRBV19; clone_size: NA; cdr3_nt: TGTGCCAGTAGTCTCTCTCGGACAGGGGTAGGGCAGCCCCAGCATTTT; cdr3_aa: CASSLSRTGVGQPQHF
d_call: NA; j_call: TRBJ2-3; v_call: TRBV19; clone_size: NA; cdr3_nt: TGTGCCGTTGGGAGGACAGATACGCAGTATTTT; cdr3_aa: CAVGRTDTQYF
d_call: TRBD1; j_call: TRBJ1-2; v_call: TRBV2; clone_size: NA; cdr3_nt: TGTGCCAGCAGGCAAATGACAGGGTGGAGGTATGGCTACACCTTC; cdr3_aa: CASRQMTGWRYGYTF
d_call: TRBD1; j_call: TRBJ2-5; v_call: TRBV28; clone_size: NA; cdr3_nt: TGTGCCAGCAGCCCCCCCGGGACAGGGTCCGAGACCCAGTACTTC; cdr3_aa: CASSPPGTGSETQYF
d_call: TRBD2; j_call: TRBJ2-1; v_call: TRBV7-2; clone_size: once; cdr3_nt: TGTGCCAGCAACACAGGACTAGCGTACAATGAGCAGTTCTTC; cdr3_aa: CASNTGLAYNEQFF
d_call: TRBD1; j_call: TRBJ1-3; v_call: TRBV15; clone_size: NA; cdr3_nt: TGTGCCACCAGCAGAGCGGGACAGGGGTCAGGAAACACCATATATTTT; cdr3_aa: CATSRAGQGSGNTIYF
d_call: NA; j_call: TRBJ1-1; v_call: TRBV20-1; clone_size: NA; cdr3_nt: TGCAGTGCTCCTATTAACACTGAAGCTTTCTTT; cdr3_aa: CSAPINTEAFF
d_call: TRBD2; j_call: TRBJ2-3; v_call: TRBV15; clone_size: NA; cdr3_nt: TGTGCCACCAGCAGAGATCGGGCGGGAGGAACAGATACGCAGTATTTT; cdr3_aa: CATSRDRAGGTDTQYF
d_call: NA; j_call: TRBJ2-1; v_call: TRBV18; clone_size: NA; cdr3_nt: TGTGCCAGCTCACCACGGGTCGGAGGGGATGAGCAGTTCTTC; cdr3_aa: CASSPRVGGDEQFF
d_call: NA; j_call: TRBJ1-3; v_call: TRBV14; clone_size: NA; cdr3_nt: TGTGCCAGCAGCCAGGTACAGGGTGGATTCGCCGGATGGATGGGCTCTGGAAACACCATATATTTT; cdr3_aa: CASSQVQGGFAGWMGSGNTIYF
d_call: TRBD1; j_call: TRBJ1-5; v_call: TRBV6-1; clone_size: NA; cdr3_nt: TGTGCCAGCAGTGAAGTACTGACAGGGGGTGAGCAGCCCCAGCATTTT; cdr3_aa: CASSEVLTGGEQPQHF
d_call: NA; j_call: TRBJ2-1; v_call: TRBV19; clone_size: NA; cdr3_nt: TGTGCCAGTAGTTTCGGGAGACAGGGTCGTCGCAATGAGCAGTTCTTC; cdr3_aa: CASSFGRQGRRNEQFF
d_call: NA; j_call: TRBJ2-1; v_call: TRBV10-1; clone_size: once; cdr3_nt: TGCGCCTCAAAGAGGAGTGGCTCCTACAATGAGCAGTTCTTC; cdr3_aa: CASKRSGSYNEQFF
d_call: TRBD2; j_call: TRBJ2-1; v_call: TRBV11-3; clone_size: NA; cdr3_nt: TGTGCCAGCAGCTTTGCTAGCGGATACAATGAGCAGTTCTTC; cdr3_aa: CASSFASGYNEQFF
d_call: TRBD1; j_call: TRBJ2-7; v_call: TRBV19; clone_size: NA; cdr3_nt: TGTGCCCGCGGCCGTGGACAGGGGAAATACGAGCAGTACTTC; cdr3_aa: CARGRGQGKYEQYF
d_call: TRBD2; j_call: TRBJ2-1; v_call: TRBV7-2; clone_size: NA; cdr3_nt: TGTGCCAGCAGCTTATTGGGCGGACTAGCGACCAATGAGCAGTTCTTC; cdr3_aa: CASSLLGGLATNEQFF
d_call: TRBD1; j_call: TRBJ1-1; v_call: TRBV6-5; clone_size: NA; cdr3_nt: TGTGCCAGTCTGGGACAGTTGAACACTGAAGCTTTCTTT; cdr3_aa: CASLGQLNTEAFF
d_call: TRBD1; j_call: TRBJ1-4; v_call: TRBV10-3; clone_size: NA; cdr3_nt: TGTGCCATCAGTGATGGACAGGCTAATGAAAAACTGTTTTTT; cdr3_aa: CAISDGQANEKLFF
d_call: NA; j_call: TRBJ1-1; v_call: TRBV7-3; clone_size: NA; cdr3_nt: TGTGCCAGCAGCTTAGCACAGGGCAGCACTGAAGCTTTCTTT; cdr3_aa: CASSLAQGSTEAFF
d_call: NA; j_call: TRBJ1-1; v_call: TRBV6-2/TRBV6-3; clone_size: once; cdr3_nt: TGTGCCAGCAGCTCAGTTGACTTTGACAGGAGAGACACTGAAGCTTTCTTT; cdr3_aa: CASSSVDFDRRDTEAFF
d_call: NA; j_call: TRBJ2-7; v_call: TRBV28; clone_size: NA; cdr3_nt: TGTGCCAGCAGCCACCCGGGGGAACTTTGGAAGTACTTC; cdr3_aa: CASSHPGELWKYF
d_call: NA; j_call: TRBJ2-7; v_call: TRBV18; clone_size: NA; cdr3_nt: TGTGCCAGCTCACCATCAGGCCCCCACGAGCAGTACTTC; cdr3_aa: CASSPSGPHEQYF
d_call: NA; j_call: TRBJ2-1; v_call: TRBV20-1; clone_size: NA; cdr3_nt: TGCAGTGCTAGTTGGGGCCCAGGGAATGAGCAGTTCTTC; cdr3_aa: CSASWGPGNEQFF
d_call: NA; j_call: TRBJ1-5; v_call: TRBV4-1; clone_size: NA; cdr3_nt: TGCGCCAGCAGCCAAGATTTTTGGGGGCGGAGGCCCCAGCATTTT; cdr3_aa: CASSQDFWGRRPQHF
d_call: NA; j_call: TRBJ1-2; v_call: TRBV14; clone_size: NA; cdr3_nt: TGTGCCAGCAGCCCGATTCGGGTTAGTGGCTACACCTTC; cdr3_aa: CASSPIRVSGYTF
d_call: NA; j_call: TRBJ1-5; v_call: TRBV24-1; clone_size: NA; cdr3_nt: TGTGCCACCAGTGAGCCAGGCCAAAGCAATCAGCCCCAGCATTTT; cdr3_aa: CATSEPGQSNQPQHF
d_call: TRBD2; j_call: TRBJ2-7; v_call: TRBV9; clone_size: few; cdr3_nt: TGTGCCAGCAGCCCAAGCGGGAGGGTTTACGAGCAGTACTTC; cdr3_aa: CASSPSGRVYEQYF
d_call: NA; j_call: TRBJ2-1; v_call: TRBV19; clone_size: NA; cdr3_nt: TGTGCCAGTAGTAGAGACTCCCCAGCCTACAATGAGCAGTTCTTC; cdr3_aa: CASSRDSPAYNEQFF
d_call: NA; j_call: TRBJ1-1; v_call: TRBV6-2/TRBV6-3; clone_size: NA; cdr3_nt: TGTGCCAGCAGCCGAGAGCGGGGGGCGAGAACTGAAGCTTTCTTT; cdr3_aa: CASSRERGARTEAFF
d_call: TRBD2; j_call: TRBJ2-1; v_call: TRBV6-2/TRBV6-3; clone_size: once; cdr3_nt: TGTGCCAGCAGTCTGGGAGGGCCCCCAGTCGGTGAGCAGTTCTTC; cdr3_aa: CASSLGGPPVGEQFF
d_call: TRBD1; j_call: TRBJ1-5; v_call: TRBV27; clone_size: NA; cdr3_nt: TGTGCCAGCAGTCCTCGACAGGGGATAGGGGATCAGCCCCAGCATTTT; cdr3_aa: CASSPRQGIGDQPQHF
d_call: TRBD2; j_call: TRBJ2-4; v_call: TRBV19; clone_size: NA; cdr3_nt: TGTGCCAGTAGTCCCGAAGGGACTAGCGGGAGGGCCGGCAAAAACATTCAGTACTTC; cdr3_aa: CASSPEGTSGRAGKNIQYF
d_call: NA; j_call: TRBJ1-1; v_call: TRBV30; clone_size: NA; cdr3_nt: TGTGCCTGGAGTATAACAGGTTATAGGACTGAAGCTTTCTTT; cdr3_aa: CAWSITGYRTEAFF
d_call: NA; j_call: TRBJ2-3; v_call: TRBV2; clone_size: NA; cdr3_nt: TGTGCCACCAACGTGGGAACAGGAAACACAGATACGCAGTATTTT; cdr3_aa: CATNVGTGNTDTQYF